A selection of T cell receptor beta chains follows, all from one sample in a study of shared clonotypes between healthy human individuals. Sequencing used immunoSEQ multiplex PCR; TCRdb keeps in-frame clones, though not all of them. Of about 110,000 clones in the sample, around 68% were seen once. Sample: memory CD8+ T cells sorted from blood. Receptors were obtained from a woman aged 30 to 39 in good health. CDR3s include the opening cysteine and the closing phenylalanine or tryptophan. D genes are given only for firm matches. Expanded clones are given a class, and other clones once, few, many or no size at all.

D: .; J: TRBJ2-3; size: .; V: TRBV29-1; length: 12; CDR3: CSVVTYQNTQYF; DNA: TGCAGCGTTGTTACCTACCAAAATACGCAGTATTTT
D: .; J: TRBJ2-7; size: .; V: TRBV11-2; length: 16; CDR3: CASSLDEEQGSLEQYF; DNA: TGTGCCAGCAGCTTAGATGAGGAACAGGGAAGTTTGGAGCAGTACTTC
D: .; J: TRBJ2-1; size: .; V: TRBV2; length: 15; CDR3: CASSEDGVTYNEQFF; DNA: TGTGCCAGCAGTGAAGACGGGGTGACGTACAATGAGCAGTTCTTC
D: .; J: TRBJ1-2; size: .; V: TRBV4-1; length: 16; CDR3: CASSQVWGHSDYGYTF; DNA: TGCGCCAGCAGCCAAGTCTGGGGACACTCGGACTATGGCTACACCTTC
D: .; J: TRBJ2-1; size: .; V: TRBV6-4; length: 13; CDR3: CASSEGTRNEQFF; DNA: TGTGCCAGCAGTGAGGGAACGAGGAATGAGCAGTTCTTC
D: TRBD2; J: TRBJ2-7; size: .; V: TRBV2; length: 12; CDR3: CASRGLEYEQYF; DNA: TGTGCCAGCAGGGGACTAGAATACGAGCAGTACTTC
D: TRBD2; J: TRBJ2-7; size: few; V: TRBV29-1; length: 14; CDR3: CSVGTTSGSTEQYF; DNA: TGCAGCGTCGGTACTACTAGCGGGAGCACCGAGCAGTACTTC
D: TRBD1; J: TRBJ2-7; size: .; V: TRBV27; length: 13; CDR3: CASSPTGGYEQYF; DNA: TGTGCCAGCAGTCCCACAGGGGGCTACGAGCAGTACTTC
D: .; J: TRBJ2-7; size: .; V: TRBV27; length: 14; CDR3: CASRTAARPYEQYF; DNA: TGTGCCAGCAGGACAGCGGCCCGGCCCTACGAGCAGTACTTC
D: .; J: TRBJ2-4; size: few; V: TRBV29-1; length: 10; CDR3: CSVLAGIQYF; DNA: TGCAGCGTTCTGGCTGGCATTCAGTACTTC
D: TRBD1; J: TRBJ2-7; size: many; V: TRBV6-4; length: 16; CDR3: CASSASPGQGTDEQYF; DNA: TGTGCCAGCAGTGCATCACCGGGACAGGGGACGGACGAGCAGTACTTC
D: .; J: TRBJ2-6; size: few; V: TRBV5-4; length: 17; CDR3: CASSYLHTGTGANVLTF; DNA: TGTGCCAGCAGCTACCTGCACACAGGTACTGGGGCCAACGTCCTGACTTTC
D: .; J: TRBJ2-5; size: .; V: TRBV29-1; length: 11; CDR3: CSVLILETQYF; DNA: TGCAGCGTTCTAATCCTCGAGACCCAGTACTTC
D: .; J: TRBJ2-7; size: .; V: TRBV10-2; length: 12; CDR3: CASSLGQFEQYF; DNA: TGCGCCAGCAGTTTGGGGCAGTTTGAGCAGTACTTC
D: .; J: TRBJ2-7; size: few; V: TRBV28; length: 14; CDR3: CASSLGVSLGGQYF; DNA: TGTGCCAGCAGTTTAGGGGTTTCTCTCGGTGGGCAGTACTTC
D: .; J: TRBJ2-5; size: .; V: TRBV5-4; length: 17; CDR3: CASSQELGEGPQETQYF; DNA: TGTGCCAGCAGCCAAGAATTGGGAGAGGGGCCCCAAGAGACCCAGTACTTC
D: .; J: TRBJ2-7; size: .; V: TRBV4-2; length: 15; CDR3: CASSPGSQVRSEQYF; DNA: TGTGCCAGCAGCCCCGGAAGTCAGGTCCGGAGCGAGCAGTACTTC
D: TRBD1; J: TRBJ2-1; size: .; V: TRBV9; length: 15; CDR3: CASSPAGTGYNEQFF; DNA: TGTGCCAGCAGCCCCGCTGGGACAGGATACAATGAGCAGTTCTTC
D: TRBD1; J: TRBJ2-3; size: .; V: TRBV6-1; length: 17; CDR3: CASSAAAGTGGADTQYF; DNA: TGTGCCAGCAGTGCCGCAGCCGGGACAGGGGGCGCAGATACGCAGTATTTT
D: .; J: TRBJ1-1; size: .; V: TRBV25-1; length: 13; CDR3: CASLPGGFTEAFF; DNA: TGTGCCAGCTTACCGGGGGGATTCACTGAAGCTTTCTTT
D: TRBD1; J: TRBJ1-1; size: .; V: TRBV4-2; length: 16; CDR3: CASSPWKGAENTEAFF; DNA: TGTGCCAGCAGCCCCTGGAAGGGGGCGGAGAACACTGAAGCTTTCTTT
D: .; J: TRBJ1-2; size: .; V: TRBV7-9; length: 18; CDR3: CASSLAYGLLKGAYGYTF; DNA: TGTGCCAGCAGCTTAGCATATGGACTCCTCAAAGGAGCCTATGGCTACACCTTC
D: TRBD2; J: TRBJ2-7; size: many; V: TRBV19; length: 15; CDR3: CASSTLAGETHEQYF; DNA: TGTGCCAGTAGTACCCTAGCGGGAGAGACGCACGAGCAGTACTTC
D: .; J: TRBJ1-5; size: .; V: TRBV2; length: 16; CDR3: CASSKEGGGSNQPQHF; DNA: TGTGCCAGCAGTAAGGAGGGGGGGGGCAGCAATCAGCCCCAGCATTTT
D: TRBD1; J: TRBJ2-5; size: .; V: TRBV7-6; length: 13; CDR3: CASSAGTEETQYF; DNA: TGTGCCAGCAGCGCTGGGACAGAAGAGACCCAGTACTTC
D: TRBD1; J: TRBJ1-5; size: .; V: TRBV19; length: 17; CDR3: CASSPGQGIYSNQPQHF; DNA: TGTGCCAGTTCCCCGGGACAGGGAATATATAGCAATCAGCCCCAGCATTTT
D: .; J: TRBJ2-3; size: .; V: TRBV5-1; length: 16; CDR3: CASSLANGPITDTQYF; DNA: TGCGCCAGCAGCTTGGCCAACGGACCGATTACAGATACGCAGTATTTT
D: .; J: TRBJ1-1; size: .; V: TRBV11-2; length: 12; CDR3: CASSHDGLEAFF; DNA: TGTGCCAGCAGCCACGACGGACTTGAAGCTTTCTTT
D: .; J: TRBJ1-2; size: .; V: TRBV28; length: 15; CDR3: CASRRAGALSYGYTF; DNA: TGTGCCAGCCGGAGGGCAGGGGCATTGAGCTATGGCTACACCTTC
D: .; J: TRBJ2-5; size: .; V: TRBV6-6; length: 15; CDR3: CASSAGAGGRETQYF; DNA: TGTGCCAGCAGCGCCGGGGCAGGTGGTCGGGAGACCCAGTACTTC
D: .; J: TRBJ2-7; size: once; V: TRBV28; length: 14; CDR3: CASSFVPLAYEQYF; DNA: TGTGCCAGCAGTTTTGTCCCGTTAGCCTACGAGCAGTACTTC
D: .; J: TRBJ1-1; size: .; V: TRBV11-2; length: 16; CDR3: CASSLEYRVEGTEAFF; DNA: TGTGCCAGCAGCTTAGAATACAGGGTCGAGGGGACTGAAGCTTTCTTT
D: .; J: TRBJ2-7; size: .; V: TRBV21-1; length: 11; CDR3: CASRFSYEQYF; DNA: TGTGCCAGCAGATTCTCCTACGAGCAGTACTTC
D: .; J: TRBJ2-7; size: .; V: TRBV6-6; length: 13; CDR3: CASLAKSSYEQYF; DNA: TGTGCCAGTCTAGCGAAGAGCTCCTACGAGCAGTACTTC
D: TRBD2; J: TRBJ2-1; size: .; V: TRBV28; length: 16; CDR3: CASSAYILAGVDEQFF; DNA: TGTGCCAGCAGTGCCTATATACTAGCGGGAGTCGATGAGCAGTTCTTC
D: .; J: TRBJ1-2; size: .; V: TRBV10-1; length: 15; CDR3: CASSESGRALDGYTF; DNA: TGCGCCAGCAGTGAGTCCGGCAGGGCCCTCGATGGCTACACCTTC
D: .; J: TRBJ2-7; size: once; V: TRBV28; length: 14; CDR3: CASSFPWVPYEQYF; DNA: TGTGCCAGCAGTTTCCCCTGGGTACCCTACGAGCAGTACTTC
D: .; J: TRBJ1-3; size: .; V: TRBV7-9; length: 16; CDR3: CASSSGGPSSGNTIYF; DNA: TGTGCCAGCAGCTCGGGGGGTCCGAGCTCTGGAAACACCATATATTTT
D: TRBD1; J: TRBJ1-3; size: .; V: TRBV6-1; length: 15; CDR3: CALTRDSASGNTIYF; DNA: TGTGCCTTAACTCGGGACAGCGCCTCTGGAAACACCATATATTTT
D: TRBD2; J: TRBJ2-5; size: .; V: TRBV19; length: 15; CDR3: CASRGLAGGAETQYF; DNA: TGTGCCAGTAGAGGACTAGCGGGAGGAGCGGAGACCCAGTACTTC
D: .; J: TRBJ2-7; size: .; V: TRBV20-1; length: 10; CDR3: CSGTTYEQYF; DNA: TGCAGTGGGACGACCTACGAGCAGTACTTC
D: .; J: TRBJ1-1; size: .; V: TRBV2; length: 11; CDR3: CASRRDTEAFF; DNA: TGTGCCAGCAGGAGGGACACTGAAGCTTTCTTT
D: .; J: TRBJ2-2; size: many; V: TRBV28; length: 15; CDR3: CAGSLGQRDTGELFF; DNA: TGTGCCGGGAGTTTGGGACAAAGAGACACCGGGGAGCTGTTTTTT
D: TRBD1; J: TRBJ2-5; size: .; V: TRBV25-1; length: 16; CDR3: CASRQSRMTGGETQYF; DNA: TGTGCCAGCAGACAAAGTCGTATGACAGGGGGAGAGACCCAGTACTTC
D: TRBD2; J: TRBJ2-7; size: .; V: TRBV28; length: 15; CDR3: CASSLRTSGLYEQYF; DNA: TGTGCCAGCAGTTTAAGGACTAGCGGGCTCTACGAGCAGTACTTC
D: .; J: TRBJ2-7; size: .; V: TRBV10-3; length: 11; CDR3: CAISDSYEQYF; DNA: TGTGCCATCAGTGACAGCTACGAGCAGTACTTC
D: TRBD1; J: TRBJ1-1; size: medium-sized; V: TRBV19; length: 15; CDR3: CASSTSDRGDTEAFF; DNA: TGTGCCAGTAGTACCTCGGACAGGGGGGATACTGAAGCTTTCTTT
D: .; J: TRBJ2-7; size: .; V: TRBV28; length: 13; CDR3: CASSSMSSYEQYF; DNA: TGTGCCAGCAGTTCGATGAGCTCCTACGAGCAGTACTTC
D: .; J: TRBJ1-2; size: .; V: TRBV28; length: 17; CDR3: CASSLLQPGQGYRGYTF; DNA: TGTGCCAGCAGTTTGTTACAACCGGGACAAGGGTATAGGGGCTACACCTTC
D: TRBD1; J: TRBJ1-2; size: .; V: TRBV5-4; length: 14; CDR3: CASSQDRADYGYTF; DNA: TGTGCCAGCAGCCAGGACAGGGCGGACTATGGCTACACCTTC